The 23 T cell receptor beta chains below come from one sample, sequenced in a study of blood T cell repertoires in COVID-19. The table came from immunoSEQ multiplex PCR; TCRdb's copy has only in-frame clones and leaves some out. Among roughly 480,000 clones, 85% to 90% were seen once, and the ten largest hold about 0.91%. Sequenced material: peripheral blood. These receptors came from a young man with COVID-19, enrolled during active disease.

This sequence joins TRBV6-5 and TRBJ1-5, with D perhaps TRBD1 (6 bases). This CDR3 has 13 residues. V was pared by 6 bases and J by 4 bases, with 10 bases between. Germline CDR1 and CDR2: MNHEY and SVGAGI. The CDR3 DNA reads as TGTGCCAGCAGGCCCGGACAGAATCAGCCCCAGCATTTT. It encodes CASRPGQNQPQHF.

This clone was counted between two and nine times. The chain uses TRBV6-1 and TRBJ1-5; D call uncertain. The CDR3 runs 13 residues. The V gene's germline CDR1 is MNHNS and CDR2 SASEGT. Between the trimmed V and J ends, which lost 0 bases and 6 bases, there was a span of 6 bases. This chain's CDR3 is CASSEALGQPQHF. CDR3 DNA sequence: TGTGCCAGCAGTGAAGCGCTAGGTCAGCCCCAGCATTTT.

Points on this clone: The same CDR3 arises from other DNA sequences in this sample as well. The chain joins TRBV7-9 to TRBJ2-7; no definite D call. Germline CDR1 SEHNR, CDR2 FQNEAQ (reference sequence). Trimming took off 4 bases at V and 1 base at J, with 5 bases between the two ends. The CDR3 is 12 residues long. The CDR3 bases are TGTGCCAGCAGCTCTACGTCCTACGAGCAGTACTTC. Translating it yields CASSSTSYEQYF. Together with reference TRBV7-9 and TRBJ2-7, the CDR3 gives the full variable domain: DTGVSQNPRHKITKRGQNVTFRCDPISEHNRLYWYRQTLGQGPEFLTYFQNEAQLEKSRLLSDRFSAERPKGSFSTLEIQRTEQGDSAMYLCASSSTSYEQYFGPGTRLTVT.

The rearrangement joins TRBV6-4 to TRBJ1-1; possibly TRBD1 for D (6 bases). V dropped 4 bases and J dropped 0 bases, with 18 bases sitting between them. CDR3 size: 17 residues. Germline V gene lookup returns CDR1 MRHNA and CDR2 SNTAGT. CDR3 loop: CASSAYRRGRVNTEAFF. CDR3 nucleotide sequence: TGTGCCAGCAGTGCCTATCGCAGGGGAAGGGTGAACACTGAAGCTTTCTTT.

The V gene is TRBV19, the J gene TRBJ1-1; D may be TRBD1 (6 bases). This CDR3 region has 16 residues. Germline loops: CDR1 LNHDA, CDR2 SQIVND (reference sequence). V gave up 3 bases and J gave up 0 bases, with 14 bases separating them. Written as DNA, the CDR3 is TGTGCCAGTAGTATGCCCTACAGGGTGGTGAACACTGAAGCTTTCTTT. This sequence encodes CASSMPYRVVNTEAFF.

The chain joins TRBV7-9 to TRBJ2-2; TRBD1 matches 7 bases. Germline CDR1 and CDR2: SEHNR and FQNEAQ (reference sequence). V lost 5 bases and J lost 2; bases outside the gene matches: 8. CDR3 size: 16 residues. This CDR3 reads CASSPTGTVNTGELFF. CDR3 nucleotide sequence: TGTGCCAGCAGCCCCACCGGGACAGTTAACACCGGGGAGCTGTTTTTT.

This clone was observed a single time. The V call is TRBV6-5, the J call TRBJ2-2; 7 nucleotides align to TRBD2. The CDR3 extends over 14 amino acids. The ends lost 10 bases at V and 5 bases at J; junction bases unmatched: 10. The germline CDR1 and CDR2 sequences are MNHEY and SVGAGI. The CDR3: CATDGGTHTGELFF. In nucleotides, the CDR3 is TGTGCCACGGACGGGGGGACTCATACCGGGGAGCTGTTTTTT.

The chain joins TRBV19 to TRBJ1-2; D not resolved. The CDR3 has 15 residues. CDR1 and CDR2 (germline): LNHDA, SQIVND (reference sequence). V was clipped by 1 base and J by 7 bases, with 16 bases between them. CDR3 region: CASSIAREVGAGYTF. The CDR3 bases are TGTGCCAGTAGTATAGCCCGGGAGGTGGGTGCTGGCTACACCTTC.

The chain uses TRBV3-1 (or the pseudogene TRBV3-2) and TRBJ1-1; weak D call: TRBD1 (5 bases). With 6 bases removed from V and 0 bases from J, the gap between germline ends came to 17 bases. Germline CDR1 reads LGHDT; CDR2 reads YNNKEL (reference sequence). The CDR3 contains 16 residues. For the CDR3, the DNA is TGTGCCAGCAGTCGACGACAGTCCCCACTGAACACTGAAGCTTTCTTT. The encoded protein is CASSRRQSPLNTEAFF.

V usage is TRBV2 and J usage is TRBJ2-7, with 7 bases aligning to TRBD2. CDR1 and CDR2 (germline): SNHLY, FYNNEI. The CDR3 loop spans 14 amino acids. After removal of 6 bases from V and 6 bases from J, the junction contained 11 bases not matched to a gene. CDR3 amino acids: CASRKGLNTREQYF. DNA for the CDR3: TGTGCCAGCAGAAAGGGACTAAACACCCGCGAGCAGTACTTC.

The chain carries TRBV18 and TRBJ2-5; D is possibly TRBD1 (6 bases). V dropped 1 base and J dropped 2 bases, with 11 bases sitting between them. The germline gives CDR1 KGHSH, CDR2 LQKENI. The CDR3 totals 15 residues. The chain's CDR3 is CASSPRTGLQETQYF. The CDR3 DNA is TGTGCCAGCTCACCACGAACAGGGCTTCAAGAGACCCAGTACTTC. Full variable domain (rest looked up from reference TRBV18 and TRBJ2-5): NAGVMQNPRHLVRRRGQEARLRCSPMKGHSHVYWYRQLPEEGLKFMVYLQKENIIDESGMPKERFSAEFPKEGPSILRIQQVVRGDSAAYFCASSPRTGLQETQYFGPGTRLLVL.

The chain employs TRBV7-9 and TRBJ2-5, with D maybe TRBD2 (6 bases). V lost 2 bases and J lost 3, with 7 bases in between. Germline loops: CDR1 SEHNR, CDR2 FQNEAQ (reference sequence). This CDR3 has 13 amino acids. The DNA for the CDR3 is TGTGCCAGCAGCTTATCGGGGGAAGAGACCCAGTACTTC. This translates into CASSLSGEETQYF.

The gene calls are TRBV3-1 (or the pseudogene TRBV3-2) and TRBJ2-1, with 7 bases aligning to TRBD1. CDR3 size: 15 residues. CDR1 is LGHDT and CDR2 is YNNKEL in the germline V gene (reference sequence). Trimming cost V 1 base and J 2 bases; bases outside gene matches: 2. The CDR3 bases are TGTGCCAGCAGCCAAGCACAGGGGCCCTACAATGAGCAGTTCTTC. Its protein product is CASSQAQGPYNEQFF.

This chain joins TRBV7-2 and TRBJ2-1; 11 bases match TRBD2. Germline V gene data show CDR1 as SGHTA and CDR2 as FQGNSA. V shed 1 base and J 4 bases; nucleotides not matched to a gene: 0. This CDR3 region has 15 residues. CDR3 DNA: TGTGCCAGCAGCTTAGGACTAGCGGGGTACAATGAGCAGTTCTTC. The encoded protein is CASSLGLAGYNEQFF.

This clone was counted only a few times. The chain carries TRBV19 and TRBJ1-5; D remains ambiguous. Trimming left V 3 bases short and J 0 bases short, with 9 bases between. Per germline, CDR1 LNHDA and CDR2 SQIVND (reference sequence). There are 15 residues in the CDR3. The CDR3 reads CASSMRASSNQPQHF. CDR3 nucleotide sequence: TGTGCCAGTAGTATGCGGGCTTCTAGCAATCAGCCCCAGCATTTT.

The CDR3 is CASSVGLAGYEQYF. In nucleotides, the CDR3 is TGTGCCAGCAGCGTGGGACTAGCGGGCTACGAGCAGTACTTC. The V and J genes are TRBV7-2 and TRBJ2-7; TRBD2 matches at 12 bases. Germline V gene sequence: CDR1 SGHTA, CDR2 FQGNSA. The CDR3 is made up of 14 amino acids. V trimming: 5 bases; J trimming: 3 bases; junction bases outside the gene matches: 2.

The gene calls are TRBV14 and TRBJ1-2; a possible D gene is TRBD1 (6 bases). Trimming shortened V by 3 bases and J by 7 bases, and 12 bases separated the two germline ends. The CDR3 covers 13 residues. CDR1 and CDR2 (germline): SGHDN, FVKESK. Written as DNA, the CDR3 is TGTGCCAGCAGCCAGGGGGCCTACGGTGGCTACACCTTC. Translated: CASSQGAYGGYTF.

V gene TRBV19 combines with J gene TRBJ1-5; TRBD1 might be the D (5 bases). CDR3 size: 14 residues. The germline V and J ends were trimmed by 7 bases and 7 bases, with 17 bases remaining between them. Germline lookup yields CDR1 LNHDA and CDR2 SQIVND (reference sequence). CDR3 in amino acids: CASMLGAGEQPQHF. The CDR3, as DNA: TGTGCCAGTATGTTGGGTGCGGGGGAGCAGCCCCAGCATTTT.

This clone occurred many times. CDR3 coding DNA: TGTGCCAGCTCACCAGGTACAGCGGGGAACAATGAGCAGTTCTTC. Its protein product is CASSPGTAGNNEQFF. The chain joins TRBV18 to TRBJ2-1; 7 bases are shared with TRBD2. J gave up 5 bases and V 2 bases, and 6 bases lay outside the gene matches. The length of the CDR3 is 15 residues. Germline CDR1 and CDR2: KGHSH and LQKENI.

The CDR3 DNA sequence: TGTGCCAGTACCCTATCGGGGACTAGCGGATTTTACAATGAGCAGTTCTTC. Protein sequence: CASTLSGTSGFYNEQFF. The chain carries TRBV19 and TRBJ2-1; 11 positions match TRBD2. Trimming took 7 bases from V and 4 from J; bases not matched to a gene: 12. Germline loops: CDR1 LNHDA, CDR2 SQIVND (reference sequence). The CDR3 is made up of 17 amino acids.

Here the CDR3 DNA reads TGCAGCTTTCGACAGGGGTCAGATAATTCACCCCTCCACTTT. It codes for CSFRQGSDNSPLHF. The chain recombines TRBV29-1 with TRBJ1-6, with 8 nucleotides matching TRBD1. Germline CDR1 reads SQVTM; CDR2 reads ANQGSEA. The CDR3 length is 14 residues. V lost 8 bases, J lost 5 bases, and 8 bases stayed unmatched.

In this sample, this clone turned up once. This sequence joins TRBV13 and TRBJ2-5; 10 bases are a match to TRBD2. Germline CDR1 PRHDT, CDR2 FYEKMQ (reference sequence). CDR3 size: 15 residues. With 2 bases clipped from V and 3 bases from J, the junction kept 3 bases outside the gene matches. Written as DNA, the CDR3 is TGTGCCAGCAGCTTAACTAGCGGGGCTAAAGAGACCCAGTACTTC. It yields the protein CASSLTSGAKETQYF.

Written as DNA, the CDR3 is TGTGCCAGCAGCCAATCCCGGACTAGTTACGAGCAGTACTTC. Amino acids: CASSQSRTSYEQYF. V usage is TRBV3-1 (or the pseudogene TRBV3-2) and J usage is TRBJ2-7; the match to TRBD2 covers 7 bases. The CDR3 is made up of 14 amino acids. Germline CDR1 is LGHDT and CDR2 is YNNKEL (reference sequence). V shed 2 bases and J 4 bases; nucleotides not matched to a gene: 5.